The next 16 T cell receptor beta chains were all read from a single sample in a study of graft-versus-host responses after intestinal transplantation. TCRdb keeps only in-frame clones here, not all; method: immunoSEQ multiplex PCR. The table lists about 39,000 clones, over 85% of them singletons. These receptors lack a known antigen. The sequenced sample was unstimulated CD8+ T cells sorted from spleen or lymph node cells, obtained before transplant. The receptor set was obtained from a human donor who was the organ donor for an intestinal transplant.

V and J are TRBV13 and TRBJ2-3; D remains ambiguous. Trimming left V 1 base short and J 4 bases short, with 9 bases between. CDR3 length: 14 amino acids. CDR1 PRHDT and CDR2 FYEKMQ come from the germline V gene (reference sequence). CDR3 nucleotides: TGTGCCAGCAGCTTAGCGGATCTCGCAGATACGCAGTATTTT. Amino acid sequence: CASSLADLADTQYF.

The CDR3 is CASSVAVTSVDTQYF. CDR3 nucleotide sequence: TGTGCCAGCAGCGTAGCCGTAACTAGCGTAGATACGCAGTATTTT. The chain links TRBV9 to TRBJ2-3; 7 bases align to TRBD2. Germline V gives CDR1 SGDLS, CDR2 YYNGEE. The CDR3 is 15 residues long. With V trimmed by 0 bases and J by 5 bases, 6 bases remained unmatched. Full variable domain (rest looked up from reference TRBV9 and TRBJ2-3): DSGVTQTPKHLITATGQRVTLRCSPRSGDLSVYWYQQSLDQGLQFLIQYYNGEERAKGNILERFSAQQFPDLHSELNLSSLELGDSALYFCASSVAVTSVDTQYFGPGTRLTVL.

V is TRBV5-8 and J is TRBJ2-3; D uncertain. The germline CDR1 and CDR2 sequences are SGHTS and YDEGEE. The CDR3 sequence is 16 residues long. The V and J ends lost 3 bases and 2 bases respectively, with 16 bases between them. The chain's CDR3 is CASSSHSSTITDTQYF. The CDR3 DNA is TGTGCCAGCAGCTCCCACTCGAGTACAATCACAGATACGCAGTATTTT.

The chain links TRBV30 to TRBJ2-7; 8 positions match TRBD2. The CDR3 runs to 13 residues. The ends lost 4 bases at V and 2 bases at J; junction bases unmatched: 4. The germline V gene has CDR1 GTSNPN and CDR2 SVGIG (reference sequence). The CDR3 region has the DNA TGTGCCTGGACCCCTAGCGGGCCCTACGAGCAGTACTTC. Its protein is CAWTPSGPYEQYF. Variable domain in full (rest from reference TRBV30 and TRBJ2-7): SQTIHQWPATLVQPVGSPLSLECTVEGTSNPNLYWYRQAAGRGLQLLFYSVGIGQISSEVPQNLSASRPQDRQFILSSKKLLLSDSGFYLCAWTPSGPYEQYFGPGTRLTVT.

The chain carries TRBV21-1 and TRBJ2-1; TRBD2, the table's D call, lacks a check against the DNA. TRBV21-1 has pseudogene status. There are 19 residues in the CDR3. The DNA of the CDR3 is TGTGCCAGCAGCAAAGAGGAGGTCCAGCGGCCTACCTCCTACAATGAGCAGTTCTTC. Its protein is CASSKEEVQRPTSYNEQFF.

The chain has TRBV9 and TRBJ2-1; D is unclear. Trimming pared 0 bases from V and 0 bases from J, leaving 10 bases between. CDR1 is SGDLS and CDR2 is YYNGEE in the germline V gene. The CDR3 loop spans 16 amino acids. The CDR3 loop reads CASSVVGASSYNEQFF. CDR3 bases: TGTGCCAGCAGCGTAGTGGGTGCCAGCTCCTACAATGAGCAGTTCTTC.

The V and J genes are TRBV6-1 and TRBJ2-7; D possibly matches TRBD1 or TRBD2 (5 bases each). Per germline, CDR1 MNHNS and CDR2 SASEGT. The CDR3 extends over 15 amino acids. V lost 6 bases, J lost 12 bases, and 27 bases lay in between. The CDR3 protein is CASRSPGTEETPRYF. Written as DNA, the CDR3 is TGTGCCAGCAGGTCCCCCGGGACCGAAGAAACCCCTCGGTACTTC.

This clone has just one count. This chain links TRBV5-8 with TRBJ2-3; D possibly matches TRBD1 or TRBD2 (5 bases each). The CDR3 runs to 14 residues. V lost 4 bases to trimming and J lost 6 bases, with 15 bases between them. Germline V lookup: CDR1 SGHTS, CDR2 YDEGEE. The CDR3 nucleotides read TGTGCCAGCAGCGTGGGCTGGGACGCTGATACGCAGTATTTT. Translated: CASSVGWDADTQYF.

The chain combines TRBV28 with TRBJ2-7, with 9 bases that match TRBD1. This CDR3 region has 16 residues. V lost 3 bases and J lost 3; bases outside the gene matches: 9. Per the germline V gene, CDR1 is MDHEN and CDR2 is SYDVKM. The CDR3 region is CASSLSGTGINYEQYF. In DNA form, the CDR3 reads TGTGCCAGCAGTTTGTCAGGGACAGGGATAAACTACGAGCAGTACTTC.

This chain links TRBV27 with TRBJ2-2, with D tentatively TRBD2 (5 bases). Germline CDR1 reads MNHEY; CDR2 reads SMNVEV (reference sequence). V lost 1 base, J lost 5 bases, and 14 bases lay in between. The CDR3 covers 16 residues. The chain's CDR3 is CASSLYYQRRTGELFF. DNA for the CDR3: TGTGCCAGCAGTTTATATTACCAGCGGAGGACCGGGGAGCTGTTTTTT.

CDR3 region: CASSTRDYAYTDTQYF. The DNA for the CDR3 is TGTGCCAGCAGCACCCGGGACTATGCCTACACAGATACGCAGTATTTT. The rearrangement links TRBV7-2 to TRBJ2-3, with 7 bases fitting TRBD2. This CDR3 is 16 amino acids long. The germline CDR1 and CDR2 sequences are SGHTA and FQGNSA. After removal of 5 bases from V and 2 bases from J, the junction contained 10 bases not matched to a gene. The full variable domain, with the rest looked up from reference TRBV7-2 and TRBJ2-3, is GAGVSQSPSNKVTEKGKDVELRCDPISGHTALYWYRQSLGQGLEFLIYFQGNSAPDKSGLPSDRFSAERTGGSVSTLTIQRTQQEDSAVYLCASSTRDYAYTDTQYFGPGTRLTVL.

The chain combines TRBV28 with TRBJ2-5; 16 bases line up with TRBD2. The CDR3 spans 16 residues. Germline V CDR1 and CDR2: MDHEN, SYDVKM. Trimming cost V 11 bases and J 5 bases; bases outside gene matches: 11. For the CDR3, the DNA is TGTGCCGTCTCCGGGACTAGCGGGAGGGCGGGGGAGACCCAGTACTTC. It encodes CAVSGTSGRAGETQYF. Supplemented by reference TRBV28 and TRBJ2-5, the full variable domain reads DVKVTQSSRYLVKRTGEKVFLECVQDMDHENMFWYRQDPGLGLRLIYFSYDVKMKEKGDIPEGYSVSREKKERFSLILESASTNQTSMYLCAVSGTSGRAGETQYFGPGTRLLVL.

The J gene is TRBJ2-2, the V gene TRBV5-4; D perhaps matches TRBD2 (5 bases). This CDR3 region has 15 residues. The V end lost 0 bases, the J end lost 1 base, and 7 bases lay between the germline ends. Per germline, CDR1 SGHNT and CDR2 YYREEE (reference sequence). CDR3 protein: CASSLERRNTGELFF. The CDR3 DNA is TGTGCCAGCAGCTTGGAGCGGAGGAACACCGGGGAGCTGTTTTTT.

The rearrangement uses TRBV28 and TRBJ2-1; D gene ambiguous. From germline, CDR1 is MDHEN and CDR2 SYDVKM. The CDR3 spans 13 residues. Trimming stripped 2 bases from V and 10 bases from J, with 12 bases between. In DNA form, the CDR3 reads TGTGCCAGCAGTTTAGAATCCTCCGGGGAGCAGTTCTTC. Amino acids: CASSLESSGEQFF.

V usage is TRBV7-6 and J usage is TRBJ2-7; D is undetermined. CDR1 and CDR2 from the germline V gene are SGHVS and FNYEAQ. V lost 6 bases, J lost 4 bases, and 13 bases lay in between. The CDR3 length is 13 residues. CDR3 sequence (DNA): TGTGCCAGCAGTCCAGGCGCAGGATACGAGCAGTACTTC. Translating it yields CASSPGAGYEQYF.

V usage is TRBV4-1 and J usage is TRBJ2-1, with 8 positions matching TRBD1. V was clipped by 4 bases and J by 10 bases; unmatched bases: 9. Germline lookup yields CDR1 MGHRA and CDR2 YSYEKL. The CDR3 consists of 14 residues. CDR3 region: CASSPTGVPFEQFF. Written as DNA, the CDR3 is TGCGCCAGCAGCCCGACAGGGGTCCCCTTCGAGCAGTTCTTC.